The present T cell receptor beta chain was sequenced within a study of cytomegalovirus exposure and HLA in healthy donors. Study-wide findings and caveats: Across donors, most TCRs were seen rarely, yet some public ones were widespread.

With respect to this clone: Its antigen is currently unknown.

Germline V lookup: CDR1 SGHRS, CDR2 YFSETQ. V lost 2 bases to trimming and J lost 2 bases, with 13 bases between them. The CDR3 covers 15 residues. Amplification used 60 Vbeta primers and 13 Jbeta primers. Only in-frame clones appear in the TCRdb table, and some are missing; sequencing was by immunoSEQ multiplex PCR. The sample holds 200,000 or so clones, around 75% seen once. The TCR originated in a woman aged 25 to 39 in good health and CMV-seropositive. Input material: PBMCs. This sequence joins TRBV5-1 and TRBJ1-1, with D possibly matching TRBD1 (6 bases). Written as DNA, the CDR3 is TGCGCCAGCAGCTTACAGGGCGGGAGTAACACTGAAGCTTTCTTT. Translated, it gives CASSLQGGSNTEAFF. Variable domain in full (rest from reference TRBV5-1 and TRBJ1-1): KAGVTQTPRYLIKTRGQQVTLSCSPISGHRSVSWYQQTPGQGLQFLFEYFSETQRNKGNFPGRFSGRQFSNSRSEMNVSTLELGDSALYLCASSLQGGSNTEAFFGQGTRLTVV.